Below, 10 T cell receptor beta chains from the same sample are listed, as sequenced in a study of control samples from healthy donors and cancer patients. TCRdb's copy holds only in-frame clones and misses some; the assay was immunoSEQ multiplex PCR. The data show about 410,000 clones, about nine tenths seen once. Material for sequencing was PBMCs. These receptors were obtained from a middle-aged man with head and neck cancer.

The V and J genes are TRBV18 and TRBJ2-7, with D perhaps TRBD1 (6 bases). The CDR3 spans 13 residues. V dropped 3 bases and J dropped 3 bases, with 9 bases sitting between them. CDR1 and CDR2 from the germline V gene are KGHSH and LQKENI. CDR3 residues: CASSPRDNYEQYF. The CDR3 DNA sequence: TGTGCCAGCTCACCTCGGGACAACTACGAGCAGTACTTC.

The gene calls are TRBV19 and TRBJ1-2; the D gene is possibly TRBD1 (6 bases). Germline CDR1 reads LNHDA; CDR2 reads SQIVND (reference sequence). CDR3 size: 12 residues. The V end was cut by 8 bases, the J end by 3 bases, with 10 bases between. The CDR3: CASRTEYYGYTF. DNA of the CDR3: TGTGCCAGTCGGACAGAGTACTATGGCTACACCTTC.

V is TRBV7-2 and J is TRBJ2-3, with D tentatively TRBD1 or TRBD2 (5 bases each). The germline V gene encodes CDR1 SGHTA and CDR2 FQGNSA. The V end lost 1 base, the J end lost 2 bases, and 10 bases lay between the germline ends. This CDR3 spans 15 amino acids. CDR3 sequence (DNA): TGTGCCAGCAGCTTAGTATCGGGACCCACAGATACGCAGTATTTT. It specifies CASSLVSGPTDTQYF.

The V gene is TRBV6-5, the J gene TRBJ1-2; D is unclear. CDR3 length: 11 amino acids. Trimming shortened V by 8 bases and J by 3 bases, and 7 bases separated the two germline ends. Germline V lookup: CDR1 MNHEY, CDR2 SVGAGI. In DNA form, the CDR3 reads TGTGCCAGCCAGAAAGACTATGGCTACACCTTC. Its protein is CASQKDYGYTF.

The chain employs TRBV11-3 and TRBJ2-3; D is ambiguous. V lost 1 base and J lost 0, with 5 bases in between. The CDR3 totals 14 residues. CDR1 is SGHNT and CDR2 is YENEEA in the germline V gene. The CDR3 DNA reads as TGTGCCAGCAGCTTAGGGTTCAGCACAGATACGCAGTATTTT. It yields the protein CASSLGFSTDTQYF.

The rearrangement links TRBV15 to TRBJ2-1; 12 positions match TRBD2. The V segment lost 2 bases and the J segment 4 bases; nucleotides outside the gene matches: 3. CDR1 and CDR2 (germline): LNHNV, YYDKDF (reference sequence). The CDR3 has 16 residues. The chain's CDR3 is CATSRSGLAGYNEQFF. In DNA, the CDR3 is TGTGCCACCAGCAGATCCGGACTAGCGGGGTACAATGAGCAGTTCTTC.

CDR3 residues: CASSRTDPTTNEKLFF. As DNA, the CDR3 is TGCGCCAGCAGCCGTACAGACCCAACAACTAATGAAAAACTGTTTTTT. The rearrangement links TRBV5-1 to TRBJ1-4; D remains unclear. There are 16 residues in the CDR3. Trimming removed 4 bases at V and 0 bases at J, with 13 bases between. Germline CDR1 reads SGHRS; CDR2 reads YFSETQ.

This chain links TRBV18 with TRBJ2-3, with D perhaps TRBD1 or TRBD2 (6 bases each). The CDR3 sequence is 14 residues long. V was shortened by 2 bases and J by 3 bases, with 9 bases between the two germline ends. Germline loops: CDR1 KGHSH, CDR2 LQKENI. CDR3 in amino acids: CASSPTGRTDTQYF. The CDR3 nucleotides read TGTGCCAGCTCACCAACAGGGAGGACAGATACGCAGTATTTT.

The rearrangement links TRBV6-2 or TRBV6-3 to TRBJ1-1; the D is unclear. CDR1 and CDR2 (germline): MNHEY, SVGEGT. This CDR3 contains 12 residues. V was shortened by 2 bases and J by 8 bases, with 9 bases between the two germline ends. CDR3 sequence: CASSYEGREAFF. In nucleotides, the CDR3 is TGTGCCAGCAGTTACGAGGGCCGAGAAGCTTTCTTT.

The chain couples TRBV28 to TRBJ2-1; 12 bases map to TRBD2. Trimming at V came to 4 bases and at J to 4 bases, leaving 5 bases not matched to a gene. The CDR3 is 16 residues long. Germline loops: CDR1 MDHEN, CDR2 SYDVKM. The CDR3 spells CASSSRLAGAYNEQFF. The CDR3 nucleotides are TGTGCCAGCAGTTCCCGACTAGCGGGAGCATACAATGAGCAGTTCTTC.